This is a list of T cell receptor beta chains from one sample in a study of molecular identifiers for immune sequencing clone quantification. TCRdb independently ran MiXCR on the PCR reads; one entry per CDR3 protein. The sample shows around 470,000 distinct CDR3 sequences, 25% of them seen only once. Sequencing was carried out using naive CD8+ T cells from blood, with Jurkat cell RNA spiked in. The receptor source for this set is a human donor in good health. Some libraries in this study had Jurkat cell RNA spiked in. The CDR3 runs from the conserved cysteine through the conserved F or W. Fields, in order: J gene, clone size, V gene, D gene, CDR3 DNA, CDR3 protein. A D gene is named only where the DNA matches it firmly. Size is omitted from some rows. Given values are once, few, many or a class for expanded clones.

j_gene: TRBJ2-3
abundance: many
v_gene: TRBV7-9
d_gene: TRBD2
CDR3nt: TGTGCCAGCAGCTTAGACGGACTAGCGGGCTCCACAGATACGCAGTATTTT
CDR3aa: CASSLDGLAGSTDTQYF

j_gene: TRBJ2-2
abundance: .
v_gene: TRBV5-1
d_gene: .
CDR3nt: TGCGCCAGCAGCTTTTACAGCACGAACACCGGGGAGCTGTTTTTT
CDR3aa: CASSFYSTNTGELFF

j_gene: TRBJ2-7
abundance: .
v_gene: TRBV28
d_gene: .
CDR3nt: TGTGCCAGCAGTTACAGGGTCCAACCCTACGAGCAGTACTTC
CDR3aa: CASSYRVQPYEQYF

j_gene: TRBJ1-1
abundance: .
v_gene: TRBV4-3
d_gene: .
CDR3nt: TGCGCCAGCAGCCAAGGTGTTTCTGGGAGTACTGAAGCTTTCTTT
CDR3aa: CASSQGVSGSTEAFF

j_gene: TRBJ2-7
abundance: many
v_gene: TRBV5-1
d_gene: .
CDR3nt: TGCGCCAGCAGCTTGATGACAGGCGCGAACCTATACGAGCAGTACTTC
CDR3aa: CASSLMTGANLYEQYF

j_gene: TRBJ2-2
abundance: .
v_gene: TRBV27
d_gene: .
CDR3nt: TGTGCCAGCAGTTTATGGGGTCTAAAAAACACCGGGGAGCTGTTTTTT
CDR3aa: CASSLWGLKNTGELFF

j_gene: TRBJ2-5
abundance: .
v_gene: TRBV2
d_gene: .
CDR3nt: TGTGCCAGCAGTCCTGAGCGTGCCCAAGAGACCCAGTACTTC
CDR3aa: CASSPERAQETQYF

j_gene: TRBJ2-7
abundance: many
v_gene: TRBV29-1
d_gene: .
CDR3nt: TGCAGCGTGTCTTCCCGGCCCCCAGGATACTACGAGCAGTACTTC
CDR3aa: CSVSSRPPGYYEQYF

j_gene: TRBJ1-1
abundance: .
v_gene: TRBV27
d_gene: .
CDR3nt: TGTGCCAGCAGTTTCCTCGGTATCACTGAAGCTTTCTTT
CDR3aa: CASSFLGITEAFF

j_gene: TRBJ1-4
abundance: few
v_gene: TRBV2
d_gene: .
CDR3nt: TGTGCCAGCAGTCATAAACAGGGTGCTTGGGAAAAACTGTTTTTT
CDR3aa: CASSHKQGAWEKLFF

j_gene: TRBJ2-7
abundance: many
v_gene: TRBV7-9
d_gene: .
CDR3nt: TGTGCCAGCGGAAGGGTAGCGGCCAACGAGCAGTACTTC
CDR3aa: CASGRVAANEQYF

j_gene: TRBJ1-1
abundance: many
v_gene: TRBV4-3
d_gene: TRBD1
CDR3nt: TGTGCCAGCAGTCAAGGGGGCGCTGAAGCTTTCTTT
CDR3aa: CASSQGGAEAFF

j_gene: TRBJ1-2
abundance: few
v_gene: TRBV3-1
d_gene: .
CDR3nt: TGTGCCAGCAGCCAAGAAACGTACCGGCTCTATGGCTACACCTTC
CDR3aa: CASSQETYRLYGYTF

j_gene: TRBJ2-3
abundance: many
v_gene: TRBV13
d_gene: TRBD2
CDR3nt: TGTGCCAGCAGCTTAGCCCTAGCGGGAGCAGATACGCAGTATTTT
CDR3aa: CASSLALAGADTQYF

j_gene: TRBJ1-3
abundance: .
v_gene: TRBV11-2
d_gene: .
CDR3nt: TGTGCCAGCACCATGACAGGAAACACCATATATTTT
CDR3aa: CASTMTGNTIYF

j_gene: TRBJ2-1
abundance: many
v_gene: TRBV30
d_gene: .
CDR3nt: TGTGCCTGGAGCCCCGGGACTGAGCAGTTCTTC
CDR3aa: CAWSPGTEQFF

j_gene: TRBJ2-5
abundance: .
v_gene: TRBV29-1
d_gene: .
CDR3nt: TGCAGCGTCGAGAACAGCCAAGAGACCCAGTACTTC
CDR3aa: CSVENSQETQYF

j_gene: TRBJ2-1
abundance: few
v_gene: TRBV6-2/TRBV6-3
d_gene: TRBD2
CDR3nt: TGTGCCAGCACTAGCGGCGATGAGCAGTTCTTC
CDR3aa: CASTSGDEQFF

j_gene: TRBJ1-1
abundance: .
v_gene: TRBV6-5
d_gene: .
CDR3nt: TGTGCCAGCAGTTACAATCCCAGGGTGGACACTGAAGCTTTCTTT
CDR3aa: CASSYNPRVDTEAFF

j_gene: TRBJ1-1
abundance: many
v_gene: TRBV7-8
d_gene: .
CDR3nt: TGTGCCAGCAGCGAGACGGCCAGGCCCCAATGGAACACTGAAGCTTTCTTT
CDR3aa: CASSETARPQWNTEAFF

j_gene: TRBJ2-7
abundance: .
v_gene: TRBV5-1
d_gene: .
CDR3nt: TGCGCCAGCAGCCATGGAGACGGCGACGAAAGGCAGTACTTC
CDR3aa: CASSHGDGDERQYF

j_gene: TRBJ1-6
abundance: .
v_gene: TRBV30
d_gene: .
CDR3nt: TGTGCCTGGAGTGTACTTTCAATACTAAATTCACCCCTCCACTTT
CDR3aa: CAWSVLSILNSPLHF

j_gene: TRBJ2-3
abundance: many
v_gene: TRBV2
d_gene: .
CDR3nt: TGTGCCAGCAGTCCAGGGTTCCCAGATACGCAGTATTTT
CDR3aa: CASSPGFPDTQYF

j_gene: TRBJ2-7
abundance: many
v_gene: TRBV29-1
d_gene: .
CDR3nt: TGCAGCGTTGAAGATGGGGGCTACGAGCAGTACTTC
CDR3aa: CSVEDGGYEQYF

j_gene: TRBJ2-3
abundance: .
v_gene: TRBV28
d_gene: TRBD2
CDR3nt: TGTGCCAGCAGTTTAAGCGGGAGAGTTGATACGCAGTATTTT
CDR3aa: CASSLSGRVDTQYF

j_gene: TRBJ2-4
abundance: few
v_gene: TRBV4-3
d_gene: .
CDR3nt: TGCGCCAGCAGCCAGCGGGACCATAAGGGGGACATTCAGTACTTC
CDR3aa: CASSQRDHKGDIQYF

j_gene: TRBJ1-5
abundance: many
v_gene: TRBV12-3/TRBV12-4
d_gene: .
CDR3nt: TGTGCCAGCAGTTTAGCCCATAGCAATCAGCCCCAGCATTTT
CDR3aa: CASSLAHSNQPQHF

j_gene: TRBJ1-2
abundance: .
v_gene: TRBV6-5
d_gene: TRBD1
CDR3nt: TGTGCCAGCAGTTACCTGGACAGGGGATATGACTATGGCTACACCTTC
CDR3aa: CASSYLDRGYDYGYTF

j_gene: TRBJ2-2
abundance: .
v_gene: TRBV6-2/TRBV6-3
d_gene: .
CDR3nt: TGTGCCAGCAGCCCTTCCGGGACCGCGAACACCGGGGAGCTGTTTTTT
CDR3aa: CASSPSGTANTGELFF

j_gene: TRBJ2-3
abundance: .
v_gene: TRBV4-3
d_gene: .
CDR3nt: TGCGCCAGCAGCCCAGACCTACTAGCATCTACAGATACGCAGTATTTT
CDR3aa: CASSPDLLASTDTQYF

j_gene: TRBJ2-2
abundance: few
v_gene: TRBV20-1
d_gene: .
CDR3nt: TGCAGTGCTGCCCGAGGGGAGCTGTTTTTT
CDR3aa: CSAARGELFF

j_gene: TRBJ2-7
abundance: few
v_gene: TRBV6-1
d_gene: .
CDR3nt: TGTGCCAGCAGTGAAGTTGGGCCAAACTACGAGCAGTACTTC
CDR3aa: CASSEVGPNYEQYF

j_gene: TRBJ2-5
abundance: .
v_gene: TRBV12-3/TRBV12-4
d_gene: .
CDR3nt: TGTGCCAGCAGTTCGATGACAGGTCTCGAGGAGACCCAGTACTTC
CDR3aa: CASSSMTGLEETQYF

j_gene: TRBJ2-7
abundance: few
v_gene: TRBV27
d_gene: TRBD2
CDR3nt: TGTGCCAGCAGTCACGCGGGGGCCTACGAGCAGTACTTC
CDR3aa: CASSHAGAYEQYF

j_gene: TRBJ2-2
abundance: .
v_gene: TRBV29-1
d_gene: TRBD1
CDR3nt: TGCAGCGTACATACAGGGGCGGCCGGGGAGCTGTTTTTT
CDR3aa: CSVHTGAAGELFF

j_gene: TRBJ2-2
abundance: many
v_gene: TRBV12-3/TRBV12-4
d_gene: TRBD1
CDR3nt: TGTGCCAGCAGTTCGCGGACAGGGCTAGAGGAGCTGTTTTTT
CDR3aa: CASSSRTGLEELFF

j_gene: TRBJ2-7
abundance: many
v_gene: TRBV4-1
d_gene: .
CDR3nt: TGCGCCAGCAGCTCTCAGGGAGGTTACGAGCAGTACTTC
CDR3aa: CASSSQGGYEQYF

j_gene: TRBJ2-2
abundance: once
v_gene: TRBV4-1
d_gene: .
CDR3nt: TGCGCCAGCAGCACGCCCCCGAGCACCGGGGAGCTGTCTTTT
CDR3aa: CASSTPPSTGELSF

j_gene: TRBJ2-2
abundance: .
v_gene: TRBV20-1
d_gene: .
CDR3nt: TGCAGTGCTAGTTTAGCAAAGAAGCTATTTTTT
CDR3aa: CSASLAKKLFF

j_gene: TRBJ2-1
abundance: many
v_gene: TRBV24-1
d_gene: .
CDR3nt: TGTGCCACCAGTTTGGCGCGGCCCAACAATGAGCAGTTCTTC
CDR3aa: CATSLARPNNEQFF

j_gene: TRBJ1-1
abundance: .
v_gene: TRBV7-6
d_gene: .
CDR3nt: TGTGCCAGCAGCTCAGGGATGGACACTGAAGCTTTCTTT
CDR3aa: CASSSGMDTEAFF

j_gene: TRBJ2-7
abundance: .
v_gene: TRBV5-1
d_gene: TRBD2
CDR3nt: TGCGCCAGCAGCTTGGGTAGCGGGGTGGGAGAGCAGTACTTC
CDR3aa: CASSLGSGVGEQYF

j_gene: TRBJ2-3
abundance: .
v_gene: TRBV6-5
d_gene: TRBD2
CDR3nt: TGTGCCAGCAGTTACGGGACTAGAGCAGATACGCAGTATTTT
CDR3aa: CASSYGTRADTQYF

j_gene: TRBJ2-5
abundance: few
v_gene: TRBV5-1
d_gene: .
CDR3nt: TGCGCCAGCAGCGATAATTTAAAGTACCAAGAGACCCAGTACTTC
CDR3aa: CASSDNLKYQETQYF

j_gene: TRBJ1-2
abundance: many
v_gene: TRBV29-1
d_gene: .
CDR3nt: TGCAGCGTTTCGACAGATTTGGGCAACTATGGCTACACCTTC
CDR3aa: CSVSTDLGNYGYTF

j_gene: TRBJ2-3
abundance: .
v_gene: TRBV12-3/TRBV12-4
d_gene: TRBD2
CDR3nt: TGTGCCAGCAGTCGCGGGGGGGCCACAGATACGCAGTATTTT
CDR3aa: CASSRGGATDTQYF

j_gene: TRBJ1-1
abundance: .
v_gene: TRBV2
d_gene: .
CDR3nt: TGTGCCAGCAGTGAACCCCCCTATGGAAAGGACACTGAAGCTTTCTTT
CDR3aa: CASSEPPYGKDTEAFF

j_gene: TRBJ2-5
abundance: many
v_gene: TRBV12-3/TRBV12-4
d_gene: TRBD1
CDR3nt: TGTGCCAGCAGTAACCGCCCCACAGGGGAAGAGACCCAGTACTTC
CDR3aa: CASSNRPTGEETQYF

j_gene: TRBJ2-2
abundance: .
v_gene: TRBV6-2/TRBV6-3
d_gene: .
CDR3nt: TGTGCCAGCAGTTACCCCTGGGGGGAGCTGTTTTTT
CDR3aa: CASSYPWGELFF

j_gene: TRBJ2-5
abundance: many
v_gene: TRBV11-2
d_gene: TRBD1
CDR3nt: TGTGCCAGCAGCCGGACAGGGGGCCAGACCCAGTACTTC
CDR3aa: CASSRTGGQTQYF

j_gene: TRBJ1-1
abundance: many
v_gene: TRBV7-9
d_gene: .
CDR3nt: TGTGCCAGCAGCGAATCGAACACTGAAGCTTTCTTT
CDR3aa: CASSESNTEAFF

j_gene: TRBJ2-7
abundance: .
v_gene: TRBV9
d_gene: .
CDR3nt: TGTGCCAGCAGCGAGTGGGACGGCGCCTCCTACGAGCAGTACTTC
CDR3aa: CASSEWDGASYEQYF